The 32 T cell receptor beta chains below were found in one sample sequenced in a study of beta chain features in type 1 diabetes. Findings and limits, study-wide: Patients with Type 1 diabetes showed moderately but significantly shorter TCRB CDR3s in all four CD4+ subsets.

Since all of the isolated RNA was reverse transcribed, expressed TCRB transcripts were what got sequenced. TCRdb's copy holds only in-frame clones and misses some; the assay was immunoSEQ multiplex PCR. Among about 340,000 clones, roughly 13% were seen once, and the ten largest hold roughly 0.015%. Their antigens are not known. Sequencing was done on a sample of naive CD4+ T cells from blood. These receptors all come from a woman between 18 and 29 years old with type 1 diabetes.

The rearrangement joins TRBV4-3 to TRBJ2-6; D is unclear. The V end lost 0 bases, the J end lost 0 bases, and 3 bases lay between the germline ends. Germline lookup yields CDR1 LGHNA and CDR2 YSLEER. The CDR3 has 15 amino acids. The CDR3 loop reads CASSQDRSGANVLTF. CDR3 nucleotide sequence: TGCGCCAGCAGCCAAGACCGCTCTGGGGCCAACGTCCTGACTTTC.

This clone occurred a few times. This chain uses TRBV7-3 with TRBJ2-7; 13 nucleotides line up with TRBD2. Trimming at V came to 5 bases and at J to 6 bases, leaving 7 bases not matched to a gene. The V gene's germline CDR1 is SGHTA and CDR2 FQGTGA. The CDR3 loop spans 15 amino acids. CDR3 DNA: TGTGCCAGCAGCCCAGGGACTAGCGGGATTACCGAGCAGTACTTC. Translation gives CASSPGTSGITEQYF.

This clone was seen only a few times. This same CDR3 is encoded by further DNA sequences in the sample. The chain is built from TRBV5-1 and TRBJ2-5; TRBD1 matches at 7 bases. Germline V gene data show CDR1 as SGHRS and CDR2 as YFSETQ. The trim removed 2 bases at V and 1 base at J, leaving 2 bases unmatched. This CDR3 is built from 14 residues. CDR3 DNA: TGCGCCAGCAGCTTACAGGGGACCCAAGAGACCCAGTACTTC. Residues: CASSLQGTQETQYF.

There are a few counts of this clone. The chain carries TRBV11-2 and TRBJ2-3; TRBD1 matches 7 bases. CDR3 length equals 15 residues. Per germline, CDR1 SGHAT and CDR2 FQNNGV. Trimming took 3 bases from V and 6 from J; bases not matched to a gene: 9. The CDR3 DNA reads as TGTGCCAGCAGCTTGGACAGGCCGATGTCTGATACGCAGTATTTT. This encodes CASSLDRPMSDTQYF. Full variable domain (outside the CDR3, taken from reference TRBV11-2 and TRBJ2-3): EAGVAQSPRYKIIEKRQSVAFWCNPISGHATLYWYQQILGQGPKLLIQFQNNGVVDDSQLPKDRFSAERLKGVDSTLKIQPAKLEDSAVYLCASSLDRPMSDTQYFGPGTRLTVL.

This clone was seen a few times. V gene TRBV7-3 combines with J gene TRBJ2-1; TRBD2 matches at 8 bases. Trimming cost V 2 bases and J 8 bases; bases outside gene matches: 5. Looked up from germline, CDR1 is SGHTA and CDR2 is FQGTGA. The CDR3 has 14 residues. The CDR3, as DNA: TGTGCCAGCAGCTTAGGGACTAGTGGCGATGAGCAGTTCTTC. This sequence encodes CASSLGTSGDEQFF.

The gene calls are TRBV5-1 and TRBJ2-1; 9 bases match TRBD2. The CDR3 sequence is 15 residues long. Germline V gene sequence: CDR1 SGHRS, CDR2 YFSETQ. With 8 bases clipped from V and 3 bases from J, the junction kept 9 bases outside the gene matches. CDR3 loop: CARVESGRRYNEQFF. The CDR3, as DNA: TGCGCCAGGGTAGAGAGCGGGAGGCGCTACAATGAGCAGTTCTTC.

This clone was found a few times. The chain employs TRBV9 and TRBJ2-1; 8 nucleotides match TRBD1. Per the germline V gene, CDR1 is SGDLS and CDR2 is YYNGEE. There are 15 residues in the CDR3. The junction had 7 bases not matched to a gene; V was cut back by 4 bases and J by 4 bases. The CDR3 spells CASSQVRTGYNEQFF. CDR3 coding DNA: TGTGCCAGCAGCCAAGTGAGGACAGGGTACAATGAGCAGTTCTTC.

The chain has TRBV28 and TRBJ2-3; 10 bases are a match to TRBD2. CDR1 is MDHEN and CDR2 is SYDVKM in the germline V gene. With 6 bases clipped from V and 6 bases from J, the junction kept 9 bases outside the gene matches. This CDR3 spans 15 amino acids. Here the CDR3 reads CASRLPGLALDTQYF. DNA of the CDR3: TGTGCCAGCAGGCTGCCGGGACTAGCGTTGGATACGCAGTATTTT.

This clone was observed a few times. The V gene is TRBV20-1, the J gene TRBJ2-1; the D is unclear. This CDR3 is 10 amino acids long. The germline gives CDR1 DFQATT, CDR2 SNEGSKA (reference sequence). With 6 bases removed from V and 7 bases from J, the gap between germline ends came to 7 bases. The CDR3: CSAILNEQFF. CDR3 nucleotides: TGCAGTGCAATTCTGAATGAGCAGTTCTTC.

This clone was observed a few times. The chain uses TRBV18 and TRBJ2-3; 9 bases match TRBD1. Germline V lookup: CDR1 KGHSH, CDR2 LQKENI. The CDR3 is 15 amino acids. The V and J ends lost 5 bases and 3 bases, in that order; junction bases with no gene match: 6. The CDR3 DNA follows: TGTGCCAGCTCATTGCCGGGACAGGGAACAGATACGCAGTATTTT. Its translation is CASSLPGQGTDTQYF.

The chain has TRBV28 and TRBJ2-4, with TRBD2 matching 11 bases. Germline V gene lookup returns CDR1 MDHEN and CDR2 SYDVKM. CDR3 length: 15 residues. V dropped 5 bases and J dropped 6; count of bases not matched to a gene: 6. The CDR3: CASSIAGGLRNIQYF. The CDR3 coding sequence is TGTGCCAGCAGTATAGCGGGAGGGCTTAGAAACATTCAGTACTTC.

This clone has a handful of counts. The genes are TRBV4-2 and TRBJ2-6; tentatively, D is TRBD2 (5 bases). The CDR3 extends over 17 amino acids. The V gene's germline CDR1 is LGHNA and CDR2 YNFKEQ. Trimming took off 0 bases at V and 2 bases at J, with 11 bases between the two ends. The CDR3 protein is CASSQDLGRAGANVLTF. DNA for the CDR3: TGTGCCAGCAGCCAAGATCTTGGGAGAGCTGGGGCCAACGTCCTGACTTTC.

The chain uses TRBV11-2 and TRBJ2-1; 7 nucleotides agree with TRBD2. This CDR3 is built from 14 residues. From germline, CDR1 is SGHAT and CDR2 FQNNGV. V dropped 5 bases and J dropped 5; count of bases not matched to a gene: 6. The CDR3, as DNA: TGTGCCAGCAGCACGAGGGAGGGTAACAATGAGCAGTTCTTC. This translates into CASSTREGNNEQFF.

The gene calls are TRBV11-2 and TRBJ1-2; TRBD1 aligns across 10 bases. The trim removed 5 bases at V and 4 bases at J, leaving 13 bases unmatched. The CDR3 covers 17 residues. Germline lookup yields CDR1 SGHAT and CDR2 FQNNGV. CDR3 amino acids: CASSSLPGQGTGYGYTF. Written as DNA, the CDR3 is TGTGCCAGCAGCAGTCTCCCGGGACAGGGGACTGGCTATGGCTACACCTTC.

This rearrangement joins TRBV9 to TRBJ2-3, with 13 bases aligning to TRBD2. J gave up 4 bases and V 3 bases, and 5 bases lay outside the gene matches. The germline gives CDR1 SGDLS, CDR2 YYNGEE. The length of the CDR3 is 16 residues. The CDR3 DNA sequence: TGTGCCAGCAGCGACCGGACTAGCGGGAGTTCAGATACGCAGTATTTT. This encodes CASSDRTSGSSDTQYF.

The rearrangement joins TRBV29-1 to TRBJ2-1; unclear D gene. This CDR3 contains 14 residues. Trimming shortened V by 3 bases and J by 1 base, and 10 bases separated the two germline ends. Germline V CDR1 and CDR2: SQVTM, ANQGSEA. CDR3 sequence reads: CSVDAYKSYNEQFF. In nucleotides, the CDR3 is TGCAGCGTTGATGCTTACAAGTCCTACAATGAGCAGTTCTTC.

This clone was counted between two and nine times. V is TRBV27 and J is TRBJ2-7; 12 bases are a match to TRBD2. Germline V CDR1 and CDR2: MNHEY, SMNVEV (reference sequence). V shed 7 bases, J shed 3 bases, and the junction held 7 bases outside the gene matches. CDR3 length: 15 residues. The CDR3 sequence: CASKKETSGSYEQYF. The DNA of the CDR3 is TGTGCCAGCAAAAAGGAGACTAGCGGGAGCTACGAGCAGTACTTC.

The rearrangement uses TRBV7-3 and TRBJ2-1, with TRBD2 matching 8 bases. This CDR3 comprises 17 residues. Looked up from germline, CDR1 is SGHTA and CDR2 is FQGTGA. The trim removed 1 base at V and 8 bases at J, leaving 13 bases unmatched. The CDR3 DNA sequence: TGTGCCAGCAGCTTAAGGGGGAGGGTAGCGGGATTTTATGAGCAGTTCTTC. This codes for CASSLRGRVAGFYEQFF.

This clone was seen many times. The V and J genes are TRBV29-1 and TRBJ2-5; D remains unclear. Germline assignment: CDR1 SQVTM and CDR2 ANQGSEA. V lost 7 bases and J 5 bases, leaving 14 bases between the germline ends. The CDR3 has 12 amino acids. The CDR3 bases are TGCAGCGCCCTACGCGGCTTGGAGACCCAGTACTTC. As protein: CSALRGLETQYF.

About this clone itself: The sample carries other DNA sequences with the same CDR3. The chain links TRBV18 to TRBJ2-2, with 7 bases that match TRBD1. The CDR3 has 15 amino acids. Looked up from germline, CDR1 is KGHSH and CDR2 is LQKENI. The J segment lost 2 bases and the V segment lost 1 base, leaving 1 base of the junction unmatched. CDR3: CASSPRQGNTGELFF. The CDR3 coding sequence is TGTGCCAGCTCACCACGACAGGGAAACACCGGGGAGCTGTTTTTT.

V and J are TRBV18 and TRBJ2-1; 12 positions match TRBD2. The germline CDR1 and CDR2 sequences are KGHSH and LQKENI. J lost 8 bases, V lost 3 bases, and 8 bases had no gene match. CDR3 length equals 16 residues. As DNA, the CDR3 is TGTGCCAGCTCACCCCCTAGACTAGCGGGAGCGGATGAGCAGTTCTTC. It is translated as CASSPPRLAGADEQFF.

This chain uses TRBV6-5 with TRBJ2-6; no clear D gene. The CDR3 sequence is 15 residues long. Looked up from germline, CDR1 is MNHEY and CDR2 is SVGAGI. The ends were cut back, 6 bases at V and 2 bases at J, with 11 bases in the middle. The CDR3 nucleotides read TGTGCCAGCAGCATCTATATTACTGGGGCCAACGTCCTGACTTTC. This translates into CASSIYITGANVLTF.

This clone occurred a few times. The chain employs TRBV5-1 and TRBJ2-1; 7 bases are a match to TRBD2. Germline-derived CDR1 and CDR2 are SGHRS and YFSETQ. V lost 1 base, J lost 8 bases, and 3 bases stayed unmatched. This CDR3 has 13 residues. In DNA form, the CDR3 reads TGCGCCAGCAGCTTGAGACTAGCCGATGAGCAGTTCTTC. Its translation is CASSLRLADEQFF.

The chain couples TRBV11-2 to TRBJ1-1; 11 nucleotides line up with TRBD1. This CDR3 spans 16 amino acids. Germline V gene data show CDR1 as SGHAT and CDR2 as FQNNGV. J was trimmed by 1 base and V by 5 bases; bases with no gene match: 6. The CDR3 spells CASSPGQGAWNTEAFF. The CDR3 DNA reads as TGTGCCAGCAGCCCAGGACAGGGGGCGTGGAACACTGAAGCTTTCTTT. The full variable domain, in which reference TRBV11-2 and TRBJ1-1 provide the parts outside the CDR3, is EAGVAQSPRYKIIEKRQSVAFWCNPISGHATLYWYQQILGQGPKLLIQFQNNGVVDDSQLPKDRFSAERLKGVDSTLKIQPAKLEDSAVYLCASSPGQGAWNTEAFFGQGTRLTVV.

The V call is TRBV7-9, the J call TRBJ1-4, with D possibly matching TRBD1 (5 bases). CDR1 and CDR2 (germline): SEHNR, FQNEAQ (reference sequence). V was trimmed by 4 bases and J by 7 bases, leaving 13 bases between them. The CDR3 loop spans 14 amino acids. The CDR3, as DNA: TGTGCCAGCAGCTCCAACCTTAGGGGTGAAAAACTGTTTTTT. Residues: CASSSNLRGEKLFF.

This sequence joins TRBV9 and TRBJ2-5; 14 bases align to TRBD2. The J segment lost 4 bases and the V segment lost 4 bases, leaving 9 bases of the junction unmatched. Germline CDR1 reads SGDLS; CDR2 reads YYNGEE. The CDR3 runs to 17 residues. As DNA, the CDR3 is TGTGCCAGCAGCCACGGGACTAGCGGGAGCGTGATAGAGACCCAGTACTTC. It codes for CASSHGTSGSVIETQYF.

The V call is TRBV9, the J call TRBJ1-2; TRBD1 is a possible D gene (6 bases). From germline, CDR1 is SGDLS and CDR2 YYNGEE. V was cut by 0 bases and J by 3 bases, with 12 bases left in between. The length of the CDR3 is 15 residues. CDR3 sequence: CASSVGGPQDYGYTF. For the CDR3, the DNA is TGTGCCAGCAGCGTAGGGGGGCCCCAGGACTATGGCTACACCTTC.

The V call is TRBV5-4, the J call TRBJ2-1, with no clear D. The CDR3 is 15 residues long. Germline CDR1 reads SGHNT; CDR2 reads YYREEE (reference sequence). V gave up 1 base and J gave up 6 bases, with 14 bases separating them. This chain's CDR3 is CASSLSSTSINEQFF. CDR3 DNA: TGTGCCAGCAGCTTGTCGAGTACTTCTATCAATGAGCAGTTCTTC.

This chain joins TRBV7-9 and TRBJ1-4; 9 bases are a match to TRBD1. The CDR3 sequence is 14 residues long. Germline CDR1 is SEHNR and CDR2 is FQNEAQ (reference sequence). The V gene end was trimmed by 5 bases and the J gene end by 7 bases; junction bases not matched to a gene: 5. The CDR3 reads CASSKQGAGEKLFF. In DNA, the CDR3 is TGTGCCAGCAGCAAACAGGGGGCAGGTGAAAAACTGTTTTTT.

The CDR3 sequence is CASSPGQGLETEAFF. The DNA of the CDR3 is TGTGCCAGCTCACCGGGTCAGGGTTTGGAGACTGAAGCTTTCTTT. V usage is TRBV18 and J usage is TRBJ1-1; tentative D call: TRBD1 (5 bases). Germline lookup yields CDR1 KGHSH and CDR2 LQKENI. The CDR3 is made up of 15 amino acids. V lost 3 bases to trimming and J lost 5 bases, with 16 bases between them.

This clone came up a few times. The chain recombines TRBV5-1 with TRBJ2-2; unclear D gene. The CDR3 has 14 amino acids. Germline V gives CDR1 SGHRS, CDR2 YFSETQ. V lost 0 bases, J lost 4 bases, and 7 bases lay in between. The CDR3 DNA reads TGCGCCAGCAGCTTGGCTCCTAGCACCGGGGAGCTGTTTTTT. It yields the protein CASSLAPSTGELFF.

This clone has just a few counts. This chain uses TRBV5-1 with TRBJ1-1; no reliable D call. The CDR3 runs to 14 residues. V was trimmed by 1 base and J by 1 base, leaving 8 bases between them. Per germline, CDR1 SGHRS and CDR2 YFSETQ. CDR3 sequence reads: CASSLPDPNTEAFF. In DNA form, the CDR3 reads TGCGCCAGCAGCTTGCCAGATCCGAACACTGAAGCTTTCTTT.